Given below is one T cell receptor beta chain in context. As yet, its antigen is unknown. With UMI labels, 5' RACE was used to prepare the TRB cDNA libraries. TCRdb re-analyzed the 5' RACE reads; it lists each CDR3 protein once, without DNA. This sample's clone table lists tens of thousands of distinct CDR3 sequences. This entry comes from a study of CXCR3-negative and CXCR3-positive naive CD8 T cells. Turning to the study itself: Overall TRB read output was about 135 million, and each library contained about 1.5 +/- 0.3 million reads.

Study-wide results and caveats: A higher hydrophobicity marked the TRB CDR3s of CXCR3-positive naive cells versus CXCR3-negative naive cells. High diversity, comparable across both naive subsets, contrasted with much lower diversity in memory CD8+ cells. Most assays were run on fresh PBMCs (CXCR3 expression partially decreased after cryopreservation).

From germline, CDR1 is SGHRS and CDR2 YFSETQ. CDR3 length: 14 amino acids. This rearrangement joins TRBV5-1 to TRBJ2-7; no DNA is available, so the TRBD1 call from TCRdb remains unchecked. The material sequenced was naive CXCR3+ CD8+ T cells from blood. Noted subset: CD45RO-CCR7+CD27+CD95- naive CD8+ T cells expressing CXCR3 (TNR3+). The origin of this receptor is a human donor in good health. Some clones in this sample may be carry-over from other donors' samples. CDR3 region: CASSLGQVTYEQYF.